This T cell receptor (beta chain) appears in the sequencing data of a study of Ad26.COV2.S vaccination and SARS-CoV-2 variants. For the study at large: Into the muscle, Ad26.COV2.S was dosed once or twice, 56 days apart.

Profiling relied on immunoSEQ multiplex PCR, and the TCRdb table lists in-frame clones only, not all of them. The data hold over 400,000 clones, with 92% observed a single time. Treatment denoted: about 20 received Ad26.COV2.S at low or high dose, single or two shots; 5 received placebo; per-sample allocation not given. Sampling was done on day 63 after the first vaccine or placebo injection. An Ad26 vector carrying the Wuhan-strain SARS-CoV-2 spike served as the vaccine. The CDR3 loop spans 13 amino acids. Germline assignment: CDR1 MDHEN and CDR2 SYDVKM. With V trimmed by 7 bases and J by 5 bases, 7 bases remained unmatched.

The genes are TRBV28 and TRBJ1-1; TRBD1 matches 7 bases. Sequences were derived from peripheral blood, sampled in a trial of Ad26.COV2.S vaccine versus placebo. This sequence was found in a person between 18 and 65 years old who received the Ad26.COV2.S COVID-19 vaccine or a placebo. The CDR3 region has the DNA TGTGCCAGCAACGACCCAGGGGGAACTGAAGCTTTCTTT. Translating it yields CASNDPGGTEAFF.